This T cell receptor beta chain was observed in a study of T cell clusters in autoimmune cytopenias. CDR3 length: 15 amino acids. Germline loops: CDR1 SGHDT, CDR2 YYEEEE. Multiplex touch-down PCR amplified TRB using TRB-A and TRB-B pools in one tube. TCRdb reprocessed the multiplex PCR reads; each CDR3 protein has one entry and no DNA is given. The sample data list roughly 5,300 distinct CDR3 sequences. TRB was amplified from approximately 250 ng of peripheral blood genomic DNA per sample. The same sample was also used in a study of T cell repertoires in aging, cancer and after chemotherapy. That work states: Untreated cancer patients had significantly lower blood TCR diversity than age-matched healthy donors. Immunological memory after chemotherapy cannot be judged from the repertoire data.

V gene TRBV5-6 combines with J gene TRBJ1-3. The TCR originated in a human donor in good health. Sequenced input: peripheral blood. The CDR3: CASSLVRSSGNTIYF.